This record concerns one T cell receptor beta chain sequence. The sample comes from a study of blood T cell repertoires in COVID-19. Study context: Samples of COVID-19 (acute and convalescent) were obtained from the United States, Italy and Spain. PBMCs, B-cell-depleted T cells, or T cells were the source of the cDNA or gDNA that made up the material.

The table came from immunoSEQ multiplex PCR; TCRdb's copy has only in-frame clones and leaves some out. The data show 13,000 or so clones, with approximately 91% seen just once and 14% held by the top ten. The sample consisted of peripheral blood. The source is a human donor in a cohort sampled during active COVID-19.

The CDR3: CASSRTGAYEQYF. CDR3 in DNA: TGTGCCAGCAGCCGGACAGGGGCCTACGAGCAGTACTTC. The chain couples TRBV28 to TRBJ2-7, with 9 bases that match TRBD1. Germline V lookup: CDR1 MDHEN, CDR2 SYDVKM. V was clipped by 6 bases and J by 2 bases; unmatched bases: 2. This CDR3 comprises 13 residues.